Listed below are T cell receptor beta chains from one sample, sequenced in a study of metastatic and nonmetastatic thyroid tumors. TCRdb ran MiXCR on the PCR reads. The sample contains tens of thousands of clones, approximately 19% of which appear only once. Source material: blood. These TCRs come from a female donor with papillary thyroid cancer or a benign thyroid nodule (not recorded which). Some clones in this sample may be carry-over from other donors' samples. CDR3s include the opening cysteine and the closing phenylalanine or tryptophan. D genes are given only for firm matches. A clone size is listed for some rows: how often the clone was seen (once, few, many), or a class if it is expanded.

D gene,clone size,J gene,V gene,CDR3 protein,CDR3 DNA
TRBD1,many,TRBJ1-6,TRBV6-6,CASSYWDSFNSPLHF,TGTGCCAGCAGTTACTGGGACAGTTTTAATTCACCCCTCCACTTT
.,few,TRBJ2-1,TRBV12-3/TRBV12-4,CASSPHYEQFF,TGTGCCAGCAGTCCCCACTATGAGCAGTTCTTC
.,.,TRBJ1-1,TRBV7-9,CASSLGGTTEAFF,TGTGCCAGCAGCTTGGGAGGTACGACTGAAGCTTTCTTT
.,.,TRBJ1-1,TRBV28,CASSRGGGNTEAFF,TGTGCCAGCAGTCGAGGGGGGGGGAACACTGAAGCTTTCTTT
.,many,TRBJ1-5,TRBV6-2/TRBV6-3,CASSYGTLSNQPQHF,TGTGCCAGCAGTTACGGGACACTTAGCAATCAGCCCCAGCATTTT
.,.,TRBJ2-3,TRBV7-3,CVSSKRDMDGQYF,TGTGTCAGCAGCAAGAGGGACATGGACGGGCAGTATTTT
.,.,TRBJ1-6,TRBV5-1,CASSFRGIDSPLHF,TGCGCCAGCAGCTTCAGGGGAATAGATTCACCCCTCCACTTT
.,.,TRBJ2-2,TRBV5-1,CASSLLRETGELFF,TGCGCCAGCAGCTTACTTAGGGAAACCGGGGAGCTGTTTTTT
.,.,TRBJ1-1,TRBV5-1,CASSPPPMNTEAFF,TGCGCCAGCAGCCCCCCCCCCATGAACACTGAAGCTTTCTTT
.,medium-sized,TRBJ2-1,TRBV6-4,CASSDKEYNEQFF,TGTGCCAGCAGTGACAAGGAATACAATGAGCAGTTCTTC
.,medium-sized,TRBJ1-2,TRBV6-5,CASSYIGEGYTF,TGTGCCAGCAGTTACATCGGGGAAGGCTACACCTTC
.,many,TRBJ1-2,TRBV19,CASSTTGMEGGDYGYTF,TGTGCCAGTAGTACTACCGGGATGGAGGGGGGCGACTATGGCTACACCTTC
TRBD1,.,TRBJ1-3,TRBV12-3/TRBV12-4,CASSFDRALSGNTIYF,TGTGCCAGCAGTTTCGACAGGGCGTTATCTGGAAACACCATATATTTT
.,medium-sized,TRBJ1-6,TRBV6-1,CASSWMSYNSPLHF,TGTGCCAGCAGCTGGATGTCCTATAATTCACCCCTCCACTTT
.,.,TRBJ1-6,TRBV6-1,CATGIDLNSPLHF,TGTGCCACGGGCATAGACCTTAATTCACCCCTCCACTTT
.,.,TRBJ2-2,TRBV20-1,CSASQEGGTGELFF,TGCAGTGCTTCCCAGGAAGGAGGAACCGGGGAGCTGTTTTTT
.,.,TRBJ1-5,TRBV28,CASKQGLNQPQHF,TGTGCCAGTAAACAGGGCCTCAATCAGCCCCAGCATTTT
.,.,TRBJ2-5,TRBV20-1,CSDRDAGVRQDTQYF,TGCAGTGATAGAGATGCCGGGGTCCGCCAAGATACCCAGTACTTC
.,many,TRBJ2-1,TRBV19,CASSIFNEQFF,TGTGCCAGTAGTATCTTCAATGAGCAGTTCTTC
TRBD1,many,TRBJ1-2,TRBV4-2,CASSQATGGYGYTF,TGTGCCAGCAGCCAAGCAACAGGGGGCTATGGCTACACCTTC
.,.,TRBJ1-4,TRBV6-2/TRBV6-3,CASSRRDGATKEKLLF,TGTGCCAGCAGTCGCCGGGACGGTGCAACTAAAGAAAAACTGCTTTTT
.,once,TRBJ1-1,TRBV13,CASSLVTGAEAFF,TGTGCCAGCAGCTTAGTCACAGGCGCCGAAGCTTTCTTT
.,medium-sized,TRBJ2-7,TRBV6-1,CASRDWGEGEQYF,TGTGCCAGCAGGGACTGGGGGGAAGGGGAGCAGTACTTC
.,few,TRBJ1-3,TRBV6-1,CASSRDRTSGNTIYF,TGTGCCAGCAGTCGAGACAGGACCTCTGGAAACACCATATATTTT
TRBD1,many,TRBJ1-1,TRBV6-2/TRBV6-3,CASSPTGTGVTEAFF,TGTGCCAGCAGCCCTACCGGGACAGGGGTGACTGAAGCTTTCTTT
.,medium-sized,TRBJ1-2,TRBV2,CASDSGALYGYTF,TGTGCCAGCGATTCAGGGGCACTCTATGGCTACACCTTC
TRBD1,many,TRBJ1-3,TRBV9,CASSTTGPQNTIYF,TGTGCCAGCAGCACGACAGGGCCTCAAAACACCATATATTTT
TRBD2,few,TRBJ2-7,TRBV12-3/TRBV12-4,CASTKTSGVSYEQYF,TGTGCCAGCACCAAGACTAGCGGGGTTTCCTACGAGCAGTACTTC
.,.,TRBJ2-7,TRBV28,CASTSGTSLGEQYF,TGTGCCAGCACTTCGGGGACATCCTTAGGGGAGCAGTACTTC
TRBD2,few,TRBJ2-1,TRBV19,CASRTSGLVGGEQFF,TGTGCCAGTAGAACCTCGGGACTAGTAGGAGGTGAGCAGTTCTTC
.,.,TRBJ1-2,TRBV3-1,CASSPSGYYGYTF,TGTGCCAGCAGCCCCTCTGGATACTATGGCTACACCTTC
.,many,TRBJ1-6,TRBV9,CASSVVYNSPLHF,TGTGCCAGCAGCGTAGTGTATAATTCACCCCTCCACTTT
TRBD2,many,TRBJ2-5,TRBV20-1,CSARDPLAGGPSQETQYF,TGCAGTGCTAGAGATCCACTAGCGGGGGGGCCGAGCCAAGAGACCCAGTACTTC
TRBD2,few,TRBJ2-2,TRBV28,CASSLLLAGNTGDLFF,TGTGCCAGCAGTTTATTACTAGCGGGGAACACCGGGGATCTGTTTTTT
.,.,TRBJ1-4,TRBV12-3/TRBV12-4,CASSSVNEKLFF,TGTGCCAGCAGTTCAGTAAATGAAAAACTGTTTTTT
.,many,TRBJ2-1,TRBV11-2,CASSFAGSYNEQFF,TGTGCCAGCAGCTTTGCAGGGTCCTACAATGAGCAGTTCTTC
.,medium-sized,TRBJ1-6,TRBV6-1,CASSNGGGSPLHF,TGTGCCAGCAGTAACGGAGGGGGTTCACCCCTCCACTTT
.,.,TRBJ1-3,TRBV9,CASSLIGMGGGTIYF,TGTGCCAGCAGCTTAATCGGGATGGGTGGAGGCACCATATATTTT
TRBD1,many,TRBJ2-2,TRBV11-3,CASSFDRGNTGELFF,TGTGCCAGCAGCTTCGACAGGGGGAACACCGGGGAGCTGTTTTTT
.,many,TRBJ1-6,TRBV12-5,CASGLNVGTESSYNSPLHF,TGTGCTAGTGGTTTGAATGTCGGGACCGAGAGCTCCTATAATTCACCCCTCCACTTT
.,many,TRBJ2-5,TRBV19,CASSILGVADQETQYF,TGTGCCAGTAGTATTCTTGGGGTAGCGGACCAAGAGACCCAGTACTTC
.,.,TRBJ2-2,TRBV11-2,CASSPRPLLANTGELFF,TGTGCCAGCAGCCCCCGGCCCCTACTAGCGAACACCGGGGAGCTGTTTTTT
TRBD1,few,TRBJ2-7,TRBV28,CASSGAQGSYEQYF,TGTGCCAGCAGTGGGGCACAGGGGAGCTACGAGCAGTACTTC
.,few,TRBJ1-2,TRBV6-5,CASSYSMGTNSGGGYTF,TGTGCCAGCAGTTACTCGATGGGCACGAATTCGGGGGGTGGCTACACCTTC
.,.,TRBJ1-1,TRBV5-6,CASSLVGQRNTEAFF,TGTGCCAGCAGCTTGGTTGGTCAGAGGAACACTGAAGCTTTCTTT
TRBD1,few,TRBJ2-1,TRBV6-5,CASSWDRGYNEQFF,TGTGCCAGCAGTTGGGACAGGGGCTACAATGAGCAGTTCTTC
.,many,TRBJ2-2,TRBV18,CASSPPGPWAGELFF,TGTGCCAGCTCACCACCCGGCCCGTGGGCCGGGGAGCTGTTTTTT
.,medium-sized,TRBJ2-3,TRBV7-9,CASSTQLRDTQYF,TGTGCCAGCAGCACCCAATTGAGGGATACGCAGTATTTT